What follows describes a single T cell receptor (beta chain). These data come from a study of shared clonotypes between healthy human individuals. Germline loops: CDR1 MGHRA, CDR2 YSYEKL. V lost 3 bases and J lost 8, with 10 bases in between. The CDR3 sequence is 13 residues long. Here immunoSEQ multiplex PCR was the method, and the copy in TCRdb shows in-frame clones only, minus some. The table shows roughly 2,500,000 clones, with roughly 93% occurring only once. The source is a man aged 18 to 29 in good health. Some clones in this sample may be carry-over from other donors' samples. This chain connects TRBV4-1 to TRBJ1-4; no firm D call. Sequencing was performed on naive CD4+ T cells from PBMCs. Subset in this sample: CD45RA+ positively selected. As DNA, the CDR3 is TGCGCCAGCAGCCAGGGTCCGAAGGAAAAACTGTTTTTT. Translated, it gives CASSQGPKEKLFF.